These T cell receptor beta chains were read from a single sample in a study of cytomegalovirus exposure and HLA in healthy donors. Produced via immunoSEQ multiplex PCR; TCRdb's table is partial and in-frame only. The sample lists about 190,000 clones, roughly 80% occurring once. Sequencing was done on a sample of PBMCs. These receptor sequences come from a woman under 40 in good health and CMV-seropositive. CDR3s include the opening cysteine and the closing phenylalanine or tryptophan. The order of the fields is V gene, J gene, D gene, CDR3 protein, CDR3 DNA. The D gene is left open where the match is weak.

v_call: TRBV5-1; j_call: TRBJ2-3; d_call: TRBD2; cdr3_aa: CASSRGGTSTDTQYF; cdr3_nt: TGCGCCAGCAGCCGGGGGGGGACTAGCACAGATACGCAGTATTTT
v_call: TRBV9; j_call: TRBJ1-4; d_call: .; cdr3_aa: CASSPTWTVGRKLFF; cdr3_nt: TGTGCCAGCAGCCCAACTTGGACGGTAGGGAGGAAACTGTTTTTT
v_call: TRBV28; j_call: TRBJ1-1; d_call: TRBD1; cdr3_aa: CASSFPTDRANTEAFF; cdr3_nt: TGTGCCAGCAGTTTTCCCACAGACAGGGCCAACACTGAAGCTTTCTTT
v_call: TRBV6-6; j_call: TRBJ1-2; d_call: TRBD1; cdr3_aa: CAGYAGGGNYGYTF; cdr3_nt: TGTGCCGGATACGCAGGGGGAGGTAACTATGGCTACACCTTC
v_call: TRBV6-5; j_call: TRBJ1-2; d_call: TRBD1; cdr3_aa: CASSLLTGESGYTF; cdr3_nt: TGTGCCAGCAGTTTATTGACAGGGGAAAGTGGCTACACCTTC
v_call: TRBV2; j_call: TRBJ1-5; d_call: .; cdr3_aa: CASSEDRNQPQHF; cdr3_nt: TGTGCCAGCAGTGAAGACAGAAATCAGCCCCAGCATTTT
v_call: TRBV4-3; j_call: TRBJ2-3; d_call: .; cdr3_aa: CASSQERVLTDTQYF; cdr3_nt: TGCGCCAGCAGCCAAGAGAGGGTCCTCACAGATACGCAGTATTTT
v_call: TRBV6-4; j_call: TRBJ2-3; d_call: TRBD2; cdr3_aa: CASRTSGSTDTQYF; cdr3_nt: TGTGCCAGCAGAACTAGCGGTAGCACAGATACGCAGTATTTT
v_call: TRBV5-1; j_call: TRBJ2-1; d_call: TRBD2; cdr3_aa: CASRLAGGNGEQFF; cdr3_nt: TGCGCCAGCAGACTAGCGGGAGGGAACGGGGAGCAGTTCTTC
v_call: TRBV9; j_call: TRBJ2-5; d_call: .; cdr3_aa: CASSVGLQETQYF; cdr3_nt: TGTGCCAGCAGCGTGGGGCTTCAAGAGACCCAGTACTTC